This T cell receptor (beta chain) is from a study of blood T cell repertoires in COVID-19. From germline, CDR1 is ENHRY and CDR2 SYGVKD. This CDR3 has 17 residues. V shed 3 bases, J shed 4 bases, and the junction held 8 bases outside the gene matches. In the original analysis: Nucleated cell number was recorded as an estimate derived from reference gene primer amplification. Profiled with immunoSEQ multiplex PCR; TCRdb holds only in-frame clones, not every one. That table furnishes V, J and clone size, whereas the DNA furnished D and trimming. This sample carries 250,000 to 350,000 clones, 75% to 90% of them seen once, and the ten largest clones take just under 0.95%.

The genes are TRBV10-3 and TRBJ2-2; 10 bases match TRBD2. This clonotype was sampled from a woman aged 40 to 50 who had recovered from COVID-19. The sequenced material came from peripheral blood. The CDR3 protein is CAISDTSGRASTGELFF. The CDR3 nucleotides read TGTGCCATCAGTGATACCAGCGGGAGGGCCAGCACCGGGGAGCTGTTTTTT.